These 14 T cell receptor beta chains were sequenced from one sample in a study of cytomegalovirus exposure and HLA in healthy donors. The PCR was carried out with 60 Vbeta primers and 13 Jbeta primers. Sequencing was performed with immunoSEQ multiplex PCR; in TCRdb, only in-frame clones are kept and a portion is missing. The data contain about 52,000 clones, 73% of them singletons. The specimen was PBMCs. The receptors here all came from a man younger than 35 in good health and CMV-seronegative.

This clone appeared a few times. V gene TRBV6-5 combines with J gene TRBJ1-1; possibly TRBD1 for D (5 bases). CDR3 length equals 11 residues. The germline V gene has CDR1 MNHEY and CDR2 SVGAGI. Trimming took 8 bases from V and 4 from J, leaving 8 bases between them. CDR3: CASDGGTEAFF. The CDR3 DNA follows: TGTGCCAGCGACGGGGGCACTGAAGCTTTCTTT.

CDR3 sequence (DNA): TGTGCCACCCCAAACAGGAGATCTGCCAATGAGCAGTTCTTC. The encoded protein is CATPNRRSANEQFF. The chain joins TRBV15 to TRBJ2-1, with a possible D match to TRBD1 (5 bases). Looked up from germline, CDR1 is LNHNV and CDR2 is YYDKDF (reference sequence). This CDR3 region has 14 residues. Trimming pared 8 bases from V and 6 bases from J, leaving 17 bases between.

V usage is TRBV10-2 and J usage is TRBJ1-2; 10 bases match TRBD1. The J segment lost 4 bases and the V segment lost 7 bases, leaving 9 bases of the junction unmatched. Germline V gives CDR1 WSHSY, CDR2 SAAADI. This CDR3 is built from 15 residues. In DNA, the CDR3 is TGCGCCAGCAATCTTGGGACAGGGGACGTCTATGGCTACACCTTC. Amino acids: CASNLGTGDVYGYTF.

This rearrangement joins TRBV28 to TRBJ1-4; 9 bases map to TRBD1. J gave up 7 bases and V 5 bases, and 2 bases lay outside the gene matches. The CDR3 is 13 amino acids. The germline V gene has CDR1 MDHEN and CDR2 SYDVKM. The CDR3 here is CASSTDRGEKLFF. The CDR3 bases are TGTGCCAGCAGTACGGACAGGGGTGAAAAACTGTTTTTT.

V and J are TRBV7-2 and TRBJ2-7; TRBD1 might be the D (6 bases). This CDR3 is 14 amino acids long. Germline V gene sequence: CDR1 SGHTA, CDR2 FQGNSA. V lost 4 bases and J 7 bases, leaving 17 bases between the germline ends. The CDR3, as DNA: TGTGCCAGCAGCTCGGACAGAGGTTGGGGGGAGCAGTACTTC. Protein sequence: CASSSDRGWGEQYF. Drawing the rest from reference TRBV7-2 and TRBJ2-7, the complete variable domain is GAGVSQSPSNKVTEKGKDVELRCDPISGHTALYWYRQSLGQGLEFLIYFQGNSAPDKSGLPSDRFSAERTGGSVSTLTIQRTQQEDSAVYLCASSSDRGWGEQYFGPGTRLTVT.

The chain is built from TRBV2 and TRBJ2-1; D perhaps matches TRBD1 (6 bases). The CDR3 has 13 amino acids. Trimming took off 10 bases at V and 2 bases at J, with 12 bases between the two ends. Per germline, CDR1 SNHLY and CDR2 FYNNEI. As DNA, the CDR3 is TGTGCCAACCAACGGACAGCCTACAATGAGCAGTTCTTC. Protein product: CANQRTAYNEQFF.

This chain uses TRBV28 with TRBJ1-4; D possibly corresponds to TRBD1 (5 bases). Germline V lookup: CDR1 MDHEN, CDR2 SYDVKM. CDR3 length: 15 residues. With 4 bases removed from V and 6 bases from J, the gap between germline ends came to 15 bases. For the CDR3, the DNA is TGTGCCAGCAGTTCGCCGCGGCGGGGGGATGAAAAACTGTTTTTT. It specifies CASSSPRRGDEKLFF.

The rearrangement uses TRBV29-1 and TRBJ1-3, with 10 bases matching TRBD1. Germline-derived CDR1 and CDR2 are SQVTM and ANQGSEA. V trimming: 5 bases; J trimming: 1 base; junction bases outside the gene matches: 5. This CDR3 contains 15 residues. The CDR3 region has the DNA TGCAGCGTTAAGTCGGGACAGGGGTCTGGAAACACCATATATTTT. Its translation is CSVKSGQGSGNTIYF.

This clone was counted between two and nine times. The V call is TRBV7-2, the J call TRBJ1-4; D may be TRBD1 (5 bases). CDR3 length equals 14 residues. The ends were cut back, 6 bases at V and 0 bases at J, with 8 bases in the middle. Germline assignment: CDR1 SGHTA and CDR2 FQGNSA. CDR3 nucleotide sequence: TGTGCCAGCAGTCGACAGACAACTAATGAAAAACTGTTTTTT. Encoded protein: CASSRQTTNEKLFF.

The CDR3 spells CASSLAAGPTDTQYF. CDR3 DNA sequence: TGTGCCAGCAGCTTAGCGGCAGGGCCCACAGATACGCAGTATTTT. The V call is TRBV11-2, the J call TRBJ2-3, with D perhaps TRBD1 (5 bases). The CDR3 contains 15 residues. CDR1 SGHAT and CDR2 FQNNGV come from the germline V gene. V was cut by 1 base and J by 2 bases, with 10 bases left in between.

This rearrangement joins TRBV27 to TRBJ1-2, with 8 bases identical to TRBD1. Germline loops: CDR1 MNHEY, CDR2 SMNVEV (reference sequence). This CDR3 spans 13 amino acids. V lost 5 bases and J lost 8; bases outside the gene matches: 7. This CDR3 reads CASSAGGALGYTF. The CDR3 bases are TGTGCCAGCAGTGCAGGGGGCGCATTAGGCTACACCTTC.

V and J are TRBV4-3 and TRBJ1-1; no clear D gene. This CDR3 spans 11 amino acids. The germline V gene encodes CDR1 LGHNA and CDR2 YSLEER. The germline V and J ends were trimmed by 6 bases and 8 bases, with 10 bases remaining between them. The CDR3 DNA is TGCGCCAGCAGGACGGGAGGAGAAGCTTTCTTT. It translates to CASRTGGEAFF.

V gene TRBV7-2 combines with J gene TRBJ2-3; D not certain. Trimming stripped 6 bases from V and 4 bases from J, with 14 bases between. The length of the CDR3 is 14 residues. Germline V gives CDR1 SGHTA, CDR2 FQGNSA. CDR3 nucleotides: TGTGCCAGCAGTCTACGGGTTAACTCAGATACGCAGTATTTT. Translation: CASSLRVNSDTQYF.

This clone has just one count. CDR3 DNA sequence: TGTGCCAGCAGTGAAGTTGGGGGGGGACGTGGCTACACCTTC. It encodes CASSEVGGGRGYTF. V gene TRBV6-1 combines with J gene TRBJ1-2; a weak D match, TRBD1 (5 bases). V was cut by 1 base and J by 7 bases, with 13 bases left in between. There are 14 residues in the CDR3. Germline V gene data show CDR1 as MNHNS and CDR2 as SASEGT.